This T cell receptor beta chain was observed in a study of T cells in Graves' hyperthyroidism and ophthalmopathy. Study conclusions and caveats: From stable hyperthyroidism, ophthalmopathy was set apart by a 13 V-J model.

The CDR3 regions of TCR beta were amplified from RNA transcripts. When the TCR CDR3 underwent first-round RT-PCR, the HTBI primer set was used. TCRdb reprocessed the multiplex PCR reads with MiXCR, giving one entry per CDR3 protein. This table has about 270,000 distinct CDR3 sequences, over 20% appearing once. This clonotype occurred many times. The antigen is not known. The CDR3 loop spans 15 amino acids. V was pared by 9 bases and J by 1 base, with 18 bases between. For ophthalmopathy patients, the Clinical Activity Score was at least 3 and the NOSPECS grade at least 4; duration was under 3 months. Every diagnosis used clinical symptoms, serum thyroxine and TRAb, thyroid ultrasound and orbital computed tomography.

The rearrangement links TRBV12-3 or TRBV12-4 to TRBJ1-1, with D perhaps TRBD1 (5 bases). The TCR sequence derives from a man aged 25-40 years with Graves' ophthalmopathy. Source material: blood. The CDR3 nucleotides are TGTGCCAGTAAGAAGGGGCAGTGGGAGAACACTGAAGCTTTCTTT. Residues: CASKKGQWENTEAFF.